This T cell receptor beta chain was retrieved from a study of blood T cells in healthy people across ages. Study summary: Template switching captured about one barcoded beta molecule per two T cells.

Germline-derived CDR1 and CDR2 are MDHEN and SYDVKM. V shed 0 bases, J shed 0 bases, and the junction held 6 bases outside the gene matches. This CDR3 is built from 19 residues. Using a J-beta primer mix together with a sample-barcoded 5' primer, a second PCR was run for roughly 7 to 12 cycles. A tag from a template-switch adaptor with 12 random nucleotides marked each cDNA molecule. TCRdb reprocessed the 5' RACE reads via MiXCR and lists one record per CDR3 protein. The sample has over 1,300,000 distinct CDR3 sequences, approximately 59% seen once. Each sample gave at least 7 million isolated PBMCs. The TCR was taken from a man aged 18 to 30 in good health. This chain connects TRBV28 to TRBJ2-6; 9 nucleotides align to TRBD2. The sample comprised blood. CDR3 DNA sequence: TGTGCCAGCAGTTTATGGCTCAAAGCGGGAGGCTCTGGGGCCAACGTCCTGACTTTC. This translates into CASSLWLKAGGSGANVLTF.